The clone carrying this T cell receptor (beta chain) was counted ten times or more. Antigen specificity is unknown. The data derive from a study of post-analysis software for immune sequencing data. Study as a whole: In terms of disease course, relapsing-remitting, secondary progressive and progressive-relapsing multiple sclerosis were included.

Incorporated into the TCR beta cDNA libraries were unique molecular identifiers, which served to reduce PCR and sequencing biases. A population of about 0.95 to 11 million T cells gave rise to around 530,000 cDNA molecules. Each CDR3 protein gets one entry after TCRdb re-called the PCR reads with MiXCR. Of around 250,000 distinct CDR3 sequences listed, 35% to 45% were seen once; the top ten hold roughly 4.8%. The CDR3 has 15 amino acids. V lost 0 bases and J lost 1, with 9 bases in between. Germline CDR1 and CDR2: SGDLS and YYNGEE. Study-level findings and limits: F measure grouped same-batch samples tightly together. When compared against controls, multiple sclerosis patients showed significantly lower normalized Chao1 diversity. Compared with controls, patients had more of 4 or 5 TRBV segments, including TRBV5-6, TRBV5-1 and TRBV20-1.

The chain joins TRBV9 to TRBJ2-3; no reliable D call. The sample comprised blood. The TCR comes from a girl under 18 with multiple sclerosis. CDR3 sequence reads: CASSVATGGTDTQYF. The CDR3 nucleotides are TGTGCCAGCAGCGTAGCTACTGGCGGCACAGATACGCAGTATTTT.